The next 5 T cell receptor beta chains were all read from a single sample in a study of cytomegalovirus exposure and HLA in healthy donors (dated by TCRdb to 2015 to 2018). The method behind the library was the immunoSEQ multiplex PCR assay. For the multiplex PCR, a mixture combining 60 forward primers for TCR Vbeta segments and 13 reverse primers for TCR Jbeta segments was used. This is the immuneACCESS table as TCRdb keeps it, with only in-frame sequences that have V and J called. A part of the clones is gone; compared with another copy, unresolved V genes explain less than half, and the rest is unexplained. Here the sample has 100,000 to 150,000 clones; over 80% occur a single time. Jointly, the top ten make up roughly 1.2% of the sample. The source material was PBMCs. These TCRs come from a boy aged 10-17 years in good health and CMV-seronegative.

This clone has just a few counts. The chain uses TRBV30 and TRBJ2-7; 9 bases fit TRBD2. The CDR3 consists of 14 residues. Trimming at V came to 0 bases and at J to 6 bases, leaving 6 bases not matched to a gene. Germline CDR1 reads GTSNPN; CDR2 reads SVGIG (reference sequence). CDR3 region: CAWSVALAGSEQYF. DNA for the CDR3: TGTGCCTGGAGTGTAGCTCTAGCGGGAAGCGAGCAGTACTTC. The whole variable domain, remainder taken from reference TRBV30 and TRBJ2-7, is SQTIHQWPATLVQPVGSPLSLECTVEGTSNPNLYWYRQAAGRGLQLLFYSVGIGQISSEVPQNLSASRPQDRQFILSSKKLLLSDSGFYLCAWSVALAGSEQYFGPGTRLTVT.

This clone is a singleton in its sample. The CDR3 region has the DNA TGTGCCAGCAGTTCCGCGGGAGCCCACTCCTACAATGAGCAGTTCTTC. Translated, it gives CASSSAGAHSYNEQFF. The chain recombines TRBV6-5 with TRBJ2-1, with TRBD2 matching over 7 bases. With V trimmed by 4 bases and J by 0 bases, 6 bases remained unmatched. CDR1 and CDR2 (germline): MNHEY, SVGAGI. The CDR3 covers 16 residues.

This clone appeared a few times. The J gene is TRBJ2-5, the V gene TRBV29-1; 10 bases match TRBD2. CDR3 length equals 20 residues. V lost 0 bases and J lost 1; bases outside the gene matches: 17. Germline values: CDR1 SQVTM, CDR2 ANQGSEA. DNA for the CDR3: TGCAGCGTTGAAGATGCGTTGTCGGTCCCTAGCGGGAGAAGCCAAGAGACCCAGTACTTC. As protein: CSVEDALSVPSGRSQETQYF. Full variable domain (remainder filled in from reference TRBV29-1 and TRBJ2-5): SAVISQKPSRDICQRGTSLTIQCQVDSQVTMMFWYRQQPGQSLTLIATANQGSEATYESGFVIDKFPISRPNLTFSTLTVSNMSPEDSSIYLCSVEDALSVPSGRSQETQYFGPGTRLLVL.

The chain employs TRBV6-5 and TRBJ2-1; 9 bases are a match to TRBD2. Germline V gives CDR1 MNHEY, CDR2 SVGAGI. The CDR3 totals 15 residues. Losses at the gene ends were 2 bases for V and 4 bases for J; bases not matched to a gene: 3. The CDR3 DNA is TGTGCCAGCAGTTACCTTGCGGGAGGGTACAATGAGCAGTTCTTC. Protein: CASSYLAGGYNEQFF.

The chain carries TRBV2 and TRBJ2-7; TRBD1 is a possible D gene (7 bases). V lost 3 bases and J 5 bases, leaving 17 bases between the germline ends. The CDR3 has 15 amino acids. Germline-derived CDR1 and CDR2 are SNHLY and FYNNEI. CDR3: CASSDRSGGGHEQYF. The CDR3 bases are TGTGCCAGCAGTGATAGGAGCGGAGGGGGCCACGAGCAGTACTTC.